This passage covers 32 T cell receptor beta chains from one sample sequenced in a study of graft-versus-host responses after intestinal transplantation (dated by TCRdb to the early 2020s). For these TCRs, the target antigens are not known. The library was prepared using the immunoSEQ multiplex PCR assay. TCRdb retrieved this table from immuneACCESS and kept in-frame rearrangements only. Not all clones are present; in checked studies, unresolved V genes account for under half, and no reason is known for the remainder. This sample is represented by tens of thousands of clones; more than 80% of them were singletons. The top ten hold 0.5% to 0.8% of the sample. Read against the paper, the sample's time point label means: cells obtained before transplantation from donor or recipient. The sequences come from unstimulated CD4+ T cells sorted from spleen or lymph node cells, collected before transplant. These receptors originate from a human donor who was the organ donor for an intestinal transplant.

In DNA form, the CDR3 reads TGCGCCAGCAGCCAAGATTTAGGCTGGCGGGGAGGTAGAGAGACCCAGTACTTC. Amino acids: CASSQDLGWRGGRETQYF. The J gene is TRBJ2-5, the V gene TRBV4-1; D possibly corresponds to TRBD2 (6 bases). The CDR3 loop spans 18 amino acids. V lost 0 bases and J lost 4, with 21 bases in between. Germline V lookup: CDR1 MGHRA, CDR2 YSYEKL.

The chain couples TRBV5-6 to TRBJ2-3; D is possibly TRBD1 (6 bases). The CDR3 consists of 16 residues. From germline, CDR1 is SGHDT and CDR2 YYEEEE. Trimming cost V 2 bases and J 2 bases, with 15 bases left between them. The CDR3 region is CASSFLGGGSTDTQYF. In DNA form, the CDR3 reads TGTGCCAGCAGCTTCCTTGGGGGCGGGTCCACAGATACGCAGTATTTT.

The chain employs TRBV30 and TRBJ2-1, with D uncertain. Germline lookup yields CDR1 GTSNPN and CDR2 SVGIG (reference sequence). V was clipped by 3 bases and J by 4 bases, with 19 bases between them. CDR3 length: 16 amino acids. CDR3 in amino acids: CAWSDEGRRGYNEQFF. CDR3 DNA: TGTGCCTGGAGCGACGAAGGTCGGAGAGGATACAATGAGCAGTTCTTC.

This chain connects TRBV7-2 to TRBJ2-7; D remains ambiguous. The CDR3 is 13 residues long. Trimming removed 7 bases from V and 1 base from J, with 11 bases in between. Germline CDR1 reads SGHTA; CDR2 reads FQGNSA. CDR3 protein: CASTPVISYEQYF. CDR3 bases: TGTGCCAGCACTCCTGTTATTTCCTACGAGCAGTACTTC.

This chain connects TRBV19 to TRBJ2-3; D possibly corresponds to TRBD2 (6 bases). CDR1 is LNHDA and CDR2 is SQIVND in the germline V gene (reference sequence). The CDR3 sequence is 16 residues long. V was clipped by 5 bases and J by 1 base, with 16 bases between them. The CDR3 is CASSDDPRRGTDTQYF. In DNA form, the CDR3 reads TGTGCCAGTAGTGACGACCCAAGGAGGGGCACAGATACGCAGTATTTT.

V is TRBV6-5 and J is TRBJ1-2; D is possibly TRBD1 (5 bases). Germline V gives CDR1 MNHEY, CDR2 SVGAGI. The CDR3 consists of 12 residues. V lost 6 bases, J lost 4 bases, and 9 bases lay in between. In DNA form, the CDR3 reads TGTGCCAGCAGACGGACAAGCTATGGCTACACCTTC. This gives the protein CASRRTSYGYTF.

This chain joins TRBV5-1 and TRBJ2-1; TRBD2 matches at 13 bases. The CDR3 is 17 amino acids. Germline CDR1 SGHRS, CDR2 YFSETQ. J gave up 1 base and V 3 bases, and 4 bases lay outside the gene matches. This CDR3 reads CASSYVGLAGSYNEQFF. CDR3 bases: TGCGCCAGCAGCTACGTGGGACTAGCGGGATCCTACAATGAGCAGTTCTTC.

V gene TRBV19 combines with J gene TRBJ1-2; TRBD1 matches 7 bases. Germline V gene sequence: CDR1 LNHDA, CDR2 SQIVND (reference sequence). V shed 6 bases, J shed 8 bases, and the junction held 9 bases outside the gene matches. The CDR3 length is 13 residues. CDR3 region: CASSDDRARGYTF. CDR3 nucleotides: TGTGCCAGTAGCGATGACAGGGCGAGGGGCTACACCTTC.

The rearrangement joins TRBV6-1 to TRBJ2-7; no firm D call. Per germline, CDR1 MNHNS and CDR2 SASEGT. The CDR3 has 13 amino acids. Trimming removed 8 bases at V and 4 bases at J, with 15 bases between. CDR3 DNA: TGTGCCAGCGTGGTAGCTTTTGGATACGAGCAGTACTTC. Protein: CASVVAFGYEQYF.

This chain links TRBV19 with TRBJ2-6; D is possibly TRBD1 (5 bases). Germline V gene data show CDR1 as LNHDA and CDR2 as SQIVND (reference sequence). The CDR3 has 15 residues. Trimming removed 7 bases at V and 0 bases at J, with 10 bases between. The CDR3 loop reads CASIGASSGANVLTF. CDR3 bases: TGTGCCAGTATAGGGGCTAGCTCTGGGGCCAACGTCCTGACTTTC.

The V and J genes are TRBV11-1 and TRBJ2-5; D is ambiguous. The J call is uncertain, as TRBJ2-7 better fits the DNA end. Germline lookup yields CDR1 SGHAT and CDR2 FQDESV (reference sequence). The CDR3 is 14 amino acids. The CDR3 loop reads CASSPSTGSYEQYF. The CDR3 DNA reads TGTGCCAGCAGCCCCTCGACTGGGTCCTACGAGCAGTACTTC.

V usage is TRBV29-1 and J usage is TRBJ2-5, with TRBD2 identical over 7 bases. CDR1 is SQVTM, CDR2 ANQGSEA, per germline. This CDR3 region has 16 residues. V was clipped by 1 base and J by 1 base; unmatched bases: 9. This CDR3 reads CSVEGALAELQETQYF. The CDR3 DNA reads as TGCAGCGTTGAAGGGGCGCTAGCGGAGCTCCAAGAGACCCAGTACTTC.

The rearrangement links TRBV28 to TRBJ2-7; D may be TRBD1 (6 bases). The CDR3 runs 13 residues. The ends were cut back, 2 bases at V and 3 bases at J, with 8 bases in the middle. Germline CDR1 is MDHEN and CDR2 is SYDVKM. The CDR3 sequence: CASSLRGSYEQYF. For the CDR3, the DNA is TGTGCCAGCAGTTTAAGGGGGAGCTACGAGCAGTACTTC.

The CDR3 is CATSRGTANTEAFF. CDR3 in DNA: TGTGCCACCAGCAGAGGGACAGCCAACACTGAAGCTTTCTTT. The chain employs TRBV15 and TRBJ1-1, with a tentative D call TRBD1 (6 bases). This CDR3 region has 14 residues. With 1 base removed from V and 2 bases from J, the gap between germline ends came to 8 bases. From germline, CDR1 is LNHNV and CDR2 YYDKDF (reference sequence).

The chain joins TRBV19 to TRBJ2-2; 9 bases agree with TRBD1. V gave up 10 bases and J gave up 3 bases; unmatched junction bases: 12. CDR3 length: 16 amino acids. Germline V CDR1 and CDR2: LNHDA, SQIVND (reference sequence). The CDR3 spells CAIPTGTGLYTGELFF. In DNA form, the CDR3 reads TGTGCCATTCCGACCGGGACAGGGTTGTACACCGGGGAGCTGTTTTTT.

This clone was counted once. This chain joins TRBV6-1 and TRBJ2-7; TRBD2 matches at 10 bases. There are 18 residues in the CDR3. The trim removed 4 bases at V and 6 bases at J, leaving 18 bases unmatched. Germline values: CDR1 MNHNS, CDR2 SASEGT. DNA of the CDR3: TGTGCCAGCAGTGGGGGCAGGGGGTCTAGCGGGAGTGTCCGCGAGCAGTACTTC. It translates to CASSGGRGSSGSVREQYF.

The V call is TRBV30, the J call TRBJ2-3, with D possibly matching TRBD2 (6 bases). This CDR3 has 15 residues. Trimming removed 0 bases at V and 3 bases at J, with 13 bases between. Germline V gene lookup returns CDR1 GTSNPN and CDR2 SVGIG (reference sequence). CDR3 loop: CAWSVRSRGTDTQYF. The CDR3 nucleotides read TGTGCCTGGAGTGTACGATCCCGGGGGACAGATACGCAGTATTTT.

This sequence joins TRBV4-2 and TRBJ2-7; 9 bases fit TRBD2. The CDR3 extends over 14 amino acids. Trimming took 5 bases from V and 5 from J; bases not matched to a gene: 7. Germline CDR1 LGHNA, CDR2 YNFKEQ. Written as DNA, the CDR3 is TGTGCCAGCAGCTCGACTAGCGGAGGCAACGAGCAGTACTTC. It codes for CASSSTSGGNEQYF.

The chain links TRBV28 to TRBJ1-5, with D maybe TRBD1 (6 bases). From germline, CDR1 is MDHEN and CDR2 SYDVKM. Trimming left V 3 bases short and J 0 bases short, with 15 bases between. CDR3 length: 17 residues. CDR3 residues: CASSFVSGQISNQPQHF. CDR3 DNA: TGTGCCAGCAGTTTCGTATCCGGACAGATTAGCAATCAGCCCCAGCATTTT. Supplemented by reference TRBV28 and TRBJ1-5, the full variable domain reads DVKVTQSSRYLVKRTGEKVFLECVQDMDHENMFWYRQDPGLGLRLIYFSYDVKMKEKGDIPEGYSVSREKKERFSLILESASTNQTSMYLCASSFVSGQISNQPQHFGDGTRLSIL.

The chain carries TRBV19 and TRBJ2-1; the D is unclear. Germline CDR1 is LNHDA and CDR2 is SQIVND (reference sequence). The CDR3 contains 14 residues. Trimming stripped 6 bases from V and 0 bases from J, with 9 bases between. CDR3 sequence (DNA): TGTGCCAGTAGCCCCTCTAGCTCCTACAATGAGCAGTTCTTC. It yields the protein CASSPSSSYNEQFF.

This clone has only a few counts. The genes are TRBV4-2 and TRBJ2-1, with 9 positions matching TRBD2. Germline loops: CDR1 LGHNA, CDR2 YNFKEQ. Trimming at V came to 0 bases and at J to 7 bases, leaving 13 bases not matched to a gene. The CDR3 runs 18 residues. This CDR3 reads CASSQEDGSTSGKNEQFF. For the CDR3, the DNA is TGTGCCAGCAGCCAAGAAGATGGGTCGACTAGCGGAAAAAATGAGCAGTTCTTC.

Only one count was recorded for this clone. The rearrangement uses TRBV6-4 and TRBJ2-5; the D is unclear. This CDR3 has 13 amino acids. Germline CDR1 and CDR2: MRHNA and SNTAGT. Trimming removed 0 bases at V and 7 bases at J, with 9 bases between. Here the CDR3 DNA reads TGTGCCAGCAGTGACTCCCCCTCGGGGACCCAGTACTTC. Its protein product is CASSDSPSGTQYF.

V usage is TRBV2 and J usage is TRBJ2-5, with TRBD2 matching over 8 bases. J was trimmed by 4 bases and V by 3 bases; bases with no gene match: 4. CDR3 length equals 14 residues. Looked up from germline, CDR1 is SNHLY and CDR2 is FYNNEI. CDR3 nucleotides: TGTGCCAGCAGTGATGACGGGGGGGGAGAGACCCAGTACTTC. It encodes CASSDDGGGETQYF.

The chain recombines TRBV6-5 with TRBJ2-5, with D possibly TRBD1 on 5 matching bases. The CDR3 loop spans 15 amino acids. Germline assignment: CDR1 MNHEY and CDR2 SVGAGI. V gave up 2 bases and J gave up 3 bases, with 13 bases separating them. Written as DNA, the CDR3 is TGTGCCAGCAGTTACGAGAAGGGGCGCAAAGAGACCCAGTACTTC. Its translation: CASSYEKGRKETQYF.

This chain connects TRBV5-8 to TRBJ2-5; 7 bases line up with TRBD1. V lost 4 bases, J lost 1 base, and 4 bases stayed unmatched. The CDR3 runs 14 residues. CDR1 is SGHTS, CDR2 YDEGEE, per germline. The CDR3 DNA follows: TGTGCCAGCAGCCTCTGGACAGGCCAAGAGACCCAGTACTTC. This encodes CASSLWTGQETQYF. Using reference TRBV5-8 and TRBJ2-5 for the parts outside the CDR3, the full variable domain is EAGVTQSPTHLIKTRGQQATLRCSPISGHTSVYWYQQALGLGLQFLLWYDEGEERNRGNFPPRFSGRQFPNYSSELNVNALELEDSALYLCASSLWTGQETQYFGPGTRLLVL.

The chain has TRBV7-6 and TRBJ2-3; tentative D call: TRBD1 (5 bases). V lost 2 bases and J 1 base, leaving 10 bases between the germline ends. The CDR3 extends over 15 amino acids. Germline lookup yields CDR1 SGHVS and CDR2 FNYEAQ. CDR3: CASSLSSRGTDTQYF. CDR3 bases: TGTGCCAGCAGCTTATCGTCCAGGGGCACAGATACGCAGTATTTT.

This chain connects TRBV10-1 to TRBJ2-1; 11 nucleotides agree with TRBD1. This CDR3 contains 14 residues. Germline V gene sequence: CDR1 WNHNN, CDR2 SYGVQD (reference sequence). V lost 6 bases and J lost 7; bases outside the gene matches: 5. Written as DNA, the CDR3 is TGCGCCAGCAGACCCCGGGACAGGGGGAATGAGCAGTTCTTC. Protein: CASRPRDRGNEQFF.

This chain connects TRBV7-9 to TRBJ1-1; D is possibly TRBD1 (6 bases). CDR1 SEHNR and CDR2 FQNEAQ come from the germline V gene (reference sequence). Trimming took off 3 bases at V and 5 bases at J, with 13 bases between the two ends. CDR3 size: 14 residues. The CDR3: CASSFGQGRTEAFF. CDR3 DNA sequence: TGTGCCAGCAGCTTTGGGCAGGGGCGGACTGAAGCTTTCTTT.

This chain connects TRBV5-1 to TRBJ2-3, with 8 bases identical to TRBD2. V was clipped by 0 bases and J by 0 bases; unmatched bases: 6. The CDR3 contains 17 residues. The germline V gene has CDR1 SGHRS and CDR2 YFSETQ. This CDR3 reads CASSLAMREASTDTQYF. The CDR3 DNA follows: TGCGCCAGCAGCTTGGCCATGCGGGAGGCTAGCACAGATACGCAGTATTTT.

This clone was observed a handful of times. This rearrangement joins TRBV28 to TRBJ1-5, with 7 bases aligning to TRBD1. In germline, CDR1 is MDHEN, CDR2 SYDVKM. V lost 6 bases to trimming and J lost 5 bases; unmatched junction nucleotides: 4. The length of the CDR3 is 13 residues. CDR3 sequence: CASSDRVHQPQHF. CDR3 DNA: TGTGCCAGCAGCGACAGGGTCCATCAGCCCCAGCATTTT.

This chain connects TRBV7-3 to TRBJ2-3; possible D gene TRBD2, 6 bases. Germline CDR1 is SGHTA and CDR2 is FQGTGA. Trimming removed 4 bases at V and 1 base at J, with 12 bases between. This CDR3 has 15 residues. CDR3 amino acids: CASSSSGRGTDTQYF. The DNA of the CDR3 is TGTGCCAGCAGCTCAAGCGGGCGGGGCACAGATACGCAGTATTTT.

The chain has TRBV15 and TRBJ1-4; 9 positions agree with TRBD1. CDR3 length: 15 residues. V dropped 3 bases and J dropped 8; count of bases not matched to a gene: 7. Germline V gene lookup returns CDR1 LNHNV and CDR2 YYDKDF (reference sequence). The CDR3 spells CATSRGQGRGEKLFF. The CDR3 region has the DNA TGTGCCACCAGCAGGGGACAGGGACGGGGAGAAAAACTGTTTTTT.